Listed below are T cell receptor beta chains from one sample, sequenced in a study of T cell changes during pregnancy in multiple sclerosis. The data were produced by immunoSEQ multiplex PCR, yet TCRdb's version contains in-frame clones alone and is incomplete. The sample has more than 35,000 clones, around 92% seen once. The specimen comprised CD4+ T cells from peripheral blood mononuclear cells, sampled in the third trimester of pregnancy. The receptors come from a female donor with multiple sclerosis, enrolled in a pregnancy study. Both conserved end residues are part of each CDR3. A D gene is named only where the DNA matches it firmly. Some rows have no size entry. The others give once, few or many, or a class for an expanded clone.

CASSFLVSGDSNQPQHF,TGTGCCAGCAGTTTCCTTGTGTCGGGGGATAGCAATCAGCCCCAGCATTTT,TRBJ1-5,TRBV27,NA,NA
CSVRDRENIQYF,TGCAGCGTTCGGGACAGGGAAAACATTCAGTACTTC,TRBJ2-4,TRBV29-1,NA,TRBD1
CASRGTSQENTIYF,TGTGCCAGCCGGGGTACATCCCAGGAAAACACCATATATTTT,TRBJ1-3,TRBV6-6,NA,NA
CASSMDRVPYEQYF,TGTGCCAGTAGTATGGACAGGGTACCCTACGAGCAGTACTTC,TRBJ2-7,TRBV19,NA,TRBD1
CASSPRTGENTEAFF,TGTGCCAGCTCACCTCGGACAGGGGAGAACACTGAAGCTTTCTTT,TRBJ1-1,TRBV18,NA,TRBD1
CASSITGGAVQPQHF,TGTGCCAGCAGTATTACAGGGGGCGCAGTTCAGCCCCAGCATTTT,TRBJ1-5,TRBV6-6,NA,TRBD1
CASSLGREAYNEQFF,TGTGCCAGCAGCTTAGGCCGGGAGGCTTACAATGAGCAGTTCTTC,TRBJ2-1,TRBV7-3,NA,TRBD2
CASSVLAGGADTQYF,TGTGCCAGCAGTGTACTAGCGGGAGGGGCAGATACGCAGTATTTT,TRBJ2-3,TRBV2,NA,TRBD2
CATLYAGRGMNTEAFF,TGTGCCACCTTGTACGCGGGCAGGGGGATGAACACTGAAGCTTTCTTT,TRBJ1-1,TRBV7-9,NA,TRBD1
CASSPPGQGFITDTQYF,TGTGCCAGCTCACCACCGGGACAGGGTTTTATCACAGATACGCAGTATTTT,TRBJ2-3,TRBV18,NA,TRBD1
CASSRQGSTDTQYF,TGTGCCAGTAGCCGACAGGGTAGCACAGATACGCAGTATTTT,TRBJ2-3,TRBV19,NA,TRBD1
CARSIGTAWKLSSYEQYF,TGTGCCAGGAGTATCGGGACAGCCTGGAAATTATCCTCCTACGAGCAGTACTTC,TRBJ2-7,TRBV21-1,NA,NA
CASSQSLAGFYEQYF,TGCGCCAGCAGCCAATCACTAGCGGGGTTTTACGAGCAGTACTTC,TRBJ2-7,TRBV5-1,NA,TRBD2
CASSFGLVYGYTF,TGTGCCAGCAGCTTTGGGCTCGTCTATGGCTACACCTTC,TRBJ1-2,TRBV11-2,NA,NA
CASSAGYFLNTEAFF,TGTGCCAGCAGCGCGGGTTATTTCTTGAACACTGAAGCTTTCTTT,TRBJ1-1,TRBV9,NA,NA
CASSLTRYEQYF,TGTGCCAGCAGCTTAACGCGCTACGAGCAGTACTTC,TRBJ2-7,TRBV7-2,NA,NA
CASSSRTGGLTDTQYF,TGTGCCAGCAGTTCACGGACGGGGGGACTCACAGATACGCAGTATTTT,TRBJ2-3,TRBV6-5,NA,TRBD2
CASSPHQKAYEQYF,TGTGCCAGCAGCCCCCATCAGAAAGCCTACGAGCAGTACTTC,TRBJ2-7,TRBV11-2,once,NA
CASSPTGLGSYEQYF,TGTGCCAGCAGTCCGACGGGACTAGGGTCGTACGAGCAGTACTTC,TRBJ2-7,TRBV27,NA,TRBD2
CASSLDGENYGYTF,TGCGCCAGCAGCTTGGATGGAGAGAACTATGGCTACACCTTC,TRBJ1-2,TRBV5-1,NA,NA
CASRTDTMNTEAFF,TGTGCCAGTAGGACAGACACCATGAACACTGAAGCTTTCTTT,TRBJ1-1,TRBV19,NA,NA
CASKESVSSYNEQFF,TGTGCCAGTAAGGAGTCGGTGAGCTCCTACAATGAGCAGTTCTTC,TRBJ2-1,TRBV19,NA,NA
CASSQEGGVDTQYF,TGTGCCAGCAGCCAAGAGGGGGGAGTAGATACGCAGTATTTT,TRBJ2-3,TRBV4-2,NA,NA
CASSLRGLAGPERFF,TGTGCCAGCAGTTTACGGGGACTAGCGGGACCCGAGCGGTTCTTC,TRBJ2-1,TRBV27,NA,TRBD2
CASSSGSTAGGSYEQYF,TGCGCCAGCAGCTCAGGGTCTACAGCGGGAGGGTCCTACGAGCAGTACTTC,TRBJ2-7,TRBV5-1,NA,TRBD2
CASSFQGANEKLFF,TGTGCCAGCAGCTTCCAGGGTGCTAATGAAAAACTGTTTTTT,TRBJ1-4,TRBV5-4,NA,NA
CASSRAGVDTEAFF,TGCGCCAGCAGCAGAGCAGGGGTGGACACTGAAGCTTTCTTT,TRBJ1-1,TRBV5-1,NA,NA
CASSAGFLQETQYF,TGTGCCAGCAGTGCAGGGTTTCTCCAAGAGACCCAGTACTTC,TRBJ2-5,TRBV6-1,NA,NA
CASSPASWETQYF,TGTGCCAGCAGCCCGGCTAGTTGGGAGACCCAGTACTTC,TRBJ2-5,TRBV13,NA,NA